A single T cell receptor beta chain is shown here with its context. In the original analysis: It was from reference gene primer amplification that nucleated cell counts were estimated. TCRdb's copy holds only in-frame clones and misses some; the assay was immunoSEQ multiplex PCR. V and J calls plus clone size are reproduced from that table; the DNA served to infer D and trimming. The sample lists under 250,000 clones, about 84% occurring once. This record belongs to a study of blood T cell repertoires in COVID-19. As for the study in general: Acute and convalescent COVID-19 specimens originated in the United States, Italy and Spain. The analysed material was cDNA or gDNA that came from T cells, B-cell-depleted T cells, or PBMCs.

J was trimmed by 2 bases and V by 6 bases; bases with no gene match: 2. The CDR3 is made up of 14 amino acids. Germline assignment: CDR1 MNHEY and CDR2 SVGAGI. Those enrolled in Seattle joined during active infection and were followed longitudinally afterward. V usage is TRBV6-5 and J usage is TRBJ1-5; the match to TRBD1 covers 9 bases. The receptor was isolated from a woman of 80 years or more with COVID-19, enrolled during active disease. The specimen was peripheral blood. CDR3 protein: CASSRTGGNQPQHF. The CDR3 DNA follows: TGTGCCAGCAGCCGGACAGGGGGCAATCAGCCCCAGCATTTT.